These 30 T cell receptor beta chains came from one sample sequenced in a study of T cell responses to AZD1222 COVID-19 vaccine. TCRdb's table, derived via immunoSEQ multiplex PCR, lists solely in-frame clones and lacks some. The sample shows 130,000 to 150,000 clones, just over 90% of them seen only once. Here the sequenced sample was peripheral blood, taken on day 0 of AZD1222 vaccination. The receptor source for this set is an adult in good health.

The V call is TRBV5-1, the J call TRBJ1-1; D unclear. The V gene's germline CDR1 is SGHRS and CDR2 YFSETQ. Trimming removed 1 base from V and 3 bases from J, with 7 bases in between. This CDR3 region has 13 residues. For the CDR3, the DNA is TGCGCCAGCAGCTTGTATGGTGACACTGAAGCTTTCTTT. Protein sequence: CASSLYGDTEAFF. The complete variable domain, with remaining parts taken from reference TRBV5-1 and TRBJ1-1, reads KAGVTQTPRYLIKTRGQQVTLSCSPISGHRSVSWYQQTPGQGLQFLFEYFSETQRNKGNFPGRFSGRQFSNSRSEMNVSTLELGDSALYLCASSLYGDTEAFFGQGTRLTVV.

This rearrangement joins TRBV11-2 to TRBJ1-1; no clear D. This CDR3 is built from 13 residues. Germline-derived CDR1 and CDR2 are SGHAT and FQNNGV. The ends were cut back, 5 bases at V and 1 base at J, with 8 bases in the middle. CDR3 region: CASSQQWNTEAFF. Here the CDR3 DNA reads TGTGCCAGCAGCCAACAATGGAACACTGAAGCTTTCTTT.

The rearrangement joins TRBV6-6 to TRBJ2-3; possibly TRBD1 for D (5 bases). V was trimmed by 11 bases and J by 3 bases, leaving 15 bases between them. The CDR3 has 13 amino acids. Germline V gene data show CDR1 as MNHNY and CDR2 as SVGAGI (reference sequence). CDR3 in DNA: TGTGCCGGCTCTCTCCCAGGGACAGATACGCAGTATTTT. This gives the protein CAGSLPGTDTQYF.

The rearrangement links TRBV6-4 to TRBJ2-1, with 12 bases matching TRBD2. The CDR3 consists of 14 residues. From germline, CDR1 is MRHNA and CDR2 SNTAGT. The J segment lost 7 bases and the V segment lost 5 bases, leaving 3 bases of the junction unmatched. The CDR3 is CASSFGLAGNEQFF. The CDR3 coding sequence is TGTGCCAGCAGTTTCGGACTAGCGGGGAATGAGCAGTTCTTC.

The rearrangement joins TRBV6-5 to TRBJ1-2; TRBD1 might be the D (6 bases). The ends were cut back, 5 bases at V and 8 bases at J, with 18 bases in the middle. Per the germline V gene, CDR1 is MNHEY and CDR2 is SVGAGI. The CDR3 spans 14 residues. CDR3 DNA: TGTGCCAGCAGTCCCGGACAGCCCCGCGGGGGCTACACCTTC. Translating it yields CASSPGQPRGGYTF.

The chain links TRBV4-2 to TRBJ2-2, with TRBD1 matching over 7 bases. Germline CDR1 is LGHNA and CDR2 is YNFKEQ. The CDR3 consists of 17 residues. V trimming: 0 bases; J trimming: 2 bases; junction bases outside the gene matches: 6. CDR3 residues: CASSQEGDRSNTGELFF. Here the CDR3 DNA reads TGTGCCAGCAGCCAAGAAGGGGACAGATCCAACACCGGGGAGCTGTTTTTT.

The J gene is TRBJ1-1, the V gene TRBV19; D is unclear. The CDR3 loop spans 15 amino acids. The V gene lost 3 bases and the J gene lost 2 bases, with 13 bases spanning the gap. CDR1 is LNHDA, CDR2 SQIVND, per germline (reference sequence). The CDR3 is CASSIVRAFNTEAFF. CDR3 nucleotides: TGTGCCAGTAGTATCGTGAGGGCTTTCAACACTGAAGCTTTCTTT.

This chain joins TRBV7-9 and TRBJ2-5; 9 bases match TRBD2. CDR3 length: 17 residues. Germline CDR1 and CDR2: SEHNR and FQNEAQ (reference sequence). The ends lost 2 bases at V and 0 bases at J; junction bases unmatched: 7. CDR3 amino acids: CASSLIGAGGHQETQYF. In DNA form, the CDR3 reads TGTGCCAGCAGCTTAATCGGAGCGGGGGGACACCAAGAGACCCAGTACTTC.

Notes on this clone: The same CDR3 can be traced to other DNA sequences in this sample. V is TRBV11-3 and J is TRBJ1-1; D unclear. The CDR3 covers 13 residues. Trimming removed 1 base at V and 1 base at J, with 4 bases between. Germline V gene lookup returns CDR1 SGHNT and CDR2 YENEEA. CDR3 region: CASSLGQNTEAFF. CDR3 coding DNA: TGTGCCAGCAGCTTAGGGCAGAACACTGAAGCTTTCTTT.

This clone was recorded once. CDR3: CASSLDRGEETQYF. CDR3 nucleotides: TGTGCCAGCAGCTTGGACAGGGGTGAAGAGACCCAGTACTTC. The rearrangement uses TRBV5-6 and TRBJ2-5, with 7 bases that match TRBD1. The junction had 2 bases not matched to a gene; V was cut back by 0 bases and J by 3 bases. Germline lookup yields CDR1 SGHDT and CDR2 YYEEEE. The CDR3 covers 14 residues.

This chain links TRBV6-1 with TRBJ2-7, with 9 positions matching TRBD2. V gave up 4 bases and J gave up 2 bases; unmatched junction bases: 21. Germline lookup yields CDR1 MNHNS and CDR2 SASEGT. This CDR3 region has 20 residues. For the CDR3, the DNA is TGTGCCAGCAGTGGACTCTCACCGGGACTAGCTTCAATCTATACCTACGAGCAGTACTTC. Amino acids: CASSGLSPGLASIYTYEQYF.

The rearrangement joins TRBV29-1 to TRBJ1-3; D might be TRBD1 (6 bases). This CDR3 spans 15 amino acids. Trimming pared 3 bases from V and 0 bases from J, leaving 12 bases between. The germline CDR1 and CDR2 sequences are SQVTM and ANQGSEA. DNA for the CDR3: TGCAGCGTTGACCAGACAGGCCACTCTGGAAACACCATATATTTT. Protein: CSVDQTGHSGNTIYF. The complete variable domain, with remaining parts taken from reference TRBV29-1 and TRBJ1-3, reads SAVISQKPSRDICQRGTSLTIQCQVDSQVTMMFWYRQQPGQSLTLIATANQGSEATYESGFVIDKFPISRPNLTFSTLTVSNMSPEDSSIYLCSVDQTGHSGNTIYFGEGSWLTVV.

The V gene is TRBV7-6, the J gene TRBJ2-2; D is perhaps TRBD1 (6 bases). V was shortened by 5 bases and J by 0 bases, with 16 bases between the two germline ends. Germline CDR1 SGHVS, CDR2 FNYEAQ. The CDR3 is made up of 17 amino acids. The CDR3 DNA reads TGTGCCAGCAGCAACCACAGGGTTTTCCCGAACACCGGGGAGCTGTTTTTT. This translates into CASSNHRVFPNTGELFF.

This rearrangement joins TRBV6-5 to TRBJ2-7; 7 nucleotides match TRBD1. J gave up 7 bases and V 10 bases, and 7 bases lay outside the gene matches. This CDR3 has 11 amino acids. Germline-derived CDR1 and CDR2 are MNHEY and SVGAGI. This CDR3 is CAIGQAREQYF. The CDR3 DNA reads as TGTGCCATCGGACAGGCTCGGGAGCAGTACTTC.

The chain has TRBV5-6 and TRBJ2-7; 9 nucleotides align to TRBD1. Per germline, CDR1 SGHDT and CDR2 YYEEEE. The CDR3 length is 14 residues. V dropped 0 bases and J dropped 4; count of bases not matched to a gene: 2. CDR3 DNA sequence: TGTGCCAGCAGCTTGGAACAGGGGGCGTACGAGCAGTACTTC. Its translation: CASSLEQGAYEQYF. The whole variable domain, filled in from reference TRBV5-6 and TRBJ2-7, reads DAGVTQSPTHLIKTRGQQVTLRCSPKSGHDTVSWYQQALGQGPQFIFQYYEEEERQRGNFPDRFSGHQFPNYSSELNVNALLLGDSALYLCASSLEQGAYEQYFGPGTRLTVT.

The rearrangement joins TRBV29-1 to TRBJ1-2; D is possibly TRBD1 (6 bases). This CDR3 has 12 residues. V dropped 6 bases and J dropped 2 bases, with 10 bases sitting between them. The V gene's germline CDR1 is SQVTM and CDR2 ANQGSEA. The CDR3 DNA follows: TGCAGCGTGCGTCAGGGGAACTATGGCTACACCTTC. As protein: CSVRQGNYGYTF. Complete variable domain (other parts from reference TRBV29-1 and TRBJ1-2): SAVISQKPSRDICQRGTSLTIQCQVDSQVTMMFWYRQQPGQSLTLIATANQGSEATYESGFVIDKFPISRPNLTFSTLTVSNMSPEDSSIYLCSVRQGNYGYTFGSGTRLTVV.

This chain connects TRBV27 to TRBJ1-2; the match to TRBD1 covers 10 bases. This CDR3 spans 15 amino acids. Germline CDR1 and CDR2: MNHEY and SMNVEV (reference sequence). After removal of 5 bases from V and 4 bases from J, the junction contained 7 bases not matched to a gene. This chain's CDR3 is CASSVGTGEVYGYTF. The DNA of the CDR3 is TGTGCCAGCAGTGTAGGGACAGGGGAAGTCTATGGCTACACCTTC.

The chain is built from TRBV15 and TRBJ1-5, with unresolved D. The CDR3 length is 15 residues. From germline, CDR1 is LNHNV and CDR2 YYDKDF (reference sequence). Trimming took 1 base from V and 0 from J, leaving 7 bases between them. DNA of the CDR3: TGTGCCACCAGCAGAGGGGCGGATAGCAATCAGCCCCAGCATTTT. It codes for CATSRGADSNQPQHF.

The J gene is TRBJ1-4, the V gene TRBV13, with D possibly matching TRBD1 (5 bases). Germline CDR1 is PRHDT and CDR2 is FYEKMQ (reference sequence). Trimming took 4 bases from V and 10 from J, leaving 16 bases between them. This CDR3 is built from 14 residues. The CDR3 DNA is TGTGCCAGCAGCTCCGGGACCTCGGGAGGAAAACTGTTTTTT. Encoded protein: CASSSGTSGGKLFF. Complete variable domain (other parts from reference TRBV13 and TRBJ1-4): AAGVIQSPRHLIKEKRETATLKCYPIPRHDTVYWYQQGPGQDPQFLISFYEKMQSDKGSIPDRFSAQQFSDYHSELNMSSLELGDSALYFCASSSGTSGGKLFFGSGTQLSVL.

This chain links TRBV18 with TRBJ2-7, with D possibly being TRBD1 (6 bases). Between the trimmed V and J ends, which lost 3 bases and 6 bases, there was a span of 18 bases. Germline V lookup: CDR1 KGHSH, CDR2 LQKENI. The CDR3 spans 15 residues. This CDR3 reads CASSPKHRVGSEQYF. In DNA form, the CDR3 reads TGTGCCAGCTCACCCAAACACAGGGTCGGTAGCGAGCAGTACTTC.

V gene TRBV3-1 (or the pseudogene TRBV3-2) combines with J gene TRBJ1-1; D unclear. The CDR3 is 15 amino acids. The V gene lost 4 bases and the J gene lost 1 base, with 13 bases spanning the gap. Looked up from germline, CDR1 is LGHDT and CDR2 is YNNKEL (reference sequence). Here the CDR3 reads CASSLRRVENTEAFF. DNA for the CDR3: TGTGCCAGCAGCCTTAGGAGGGTCGAGAACACTGAAGCTTTCTTT.

This clone was observed a few times. V usage is TRBV6-5 and J usage is TRBJ1-5; the D gene is possibly TRBD1 (5 bases). Germline V gives CDR1 MNHEY, CDR2 SVGAGI. The CDR3 is 15 residues long. Trimming removed 6 bases at V and 1 base at J, with 13 bases between. The CDR3 DNA sequence: TGTGCCAGCAGGGGGCAGCATCTAAGCAATCAGCCCCAGCATTTT. This encodes CASRGQHLSNQPQHF.

This rearrangement joins TRBV5-1 to TRBJ1-5, with D perhaps TRBD1 (6 bases). The germline gives CDR1 SGHRS, CDR2 YFSETQ. The V end was cut by 4 bases, the J end by 5 bases, with 16 bases between. The CDR3 runs to 15 residues. The CDR3 bases are TGCGCCAGCAGCCCGGCGGGGGGCAAGGATCAGCCCCAGCATTTT. Translating it yields CASSPAGGKDQPQHF.

The CDR3 DNA reads TGTGCCAGCAGTGAAGAGGACAGGGTGCGGCCCCAGCATTTT. Amino acid sequence: CASSEEDRVRPQHF. The chain uses TRBV6-1 and TRBJ1-5, with 8 positions matching TRBD1. CDR1 MNHNS and CDR2 SASEGT come from the germline V gene. V gave up 1 base and J gave up 9 bases; unmatched junction bases: 5. This CDR3 is built from 14 residues.

This clone came up a few times. For the CDR3, the DNA is TGTGCCAGCAGTTTAGCGCTGGGGGCTTTCTTT. Residues: CASSLALGAFF. The genes are TRBV28 and TRBJ1-1, with unresolved D. V was clipped by 2 bases and J by 11 bases, with 9 bases between them. The germline V gene encodes CDR1 MDHEN and CDR2 SYDVKM. This CDR3 has 11 amino acids. The whole variable domain, filled in from reference TRBV28 and TRBJ1-1, reads DVKVTQSSRYLVKRTGEKVFLECVQDMDHENMFWYRQDPGLGLRLIYFSYDVKMKEKGDIPEGYSVSREKKERFSLILESASTNQTSMYLCASSLALGAFFGQGTRLTVV.

The gene calls are TRBV6-2 or TRBV6-3 and TRBJ2-1, with 8 bases that match TRBD2. Germline assignment: CDR1 MNHEY and CDR2 SVGEGT. With V trimmed by 2 bases and J by 4 bases, 4 bases remained unmatched. This CDR3 has 15 residues. CDR3 residues: CASSYAIAGYNEQFF. The CDR3 DNA sequence: TGTGCCAGCAGTTACGCAATAGCGGGATACAATGAGCAGTTCTTC.

The gene calls are TRBV6-4 and TRBJ2-2, with 12 nucleotides matching TRBD1. J was trimmed by 6 bases and V by 4 bases; bases with no gene match: 9. The CDR3 spans 17 residues. Germline V gives CDR1 MRHNA, CDR2 SNTAGT. CDR3 amino acids: CASSGDRGRNFPGELFF. CDR3 nucleotides: TGTGCCAGCAGTGGGGACAGGGGGCGAAATTTCCCCGGGGAGCTGTTTTTT.

V is TRBV19 and J is TRBJ1-5; maybe TRBD1 (5 bases). With 7 bases removed from V and 0 bases from J, the gap between germline ends came to 13 bases. From germline, CDR1 is LNHDA and CDR2 SQIVND (reference sequence). This CDR3 has 15 residues. The CDR3 reads CASNEGTYSNQPQHF. The CDR3 region has the DNA TGTGCCAGTAATGAAGGGACCTATAGCAATCAGCCCCAGCATTTT.

For the CDR3, the DNA is TGTGCCAGCAGCCAAGAAAAGGGGCCGAATTCACCCCTCCACTTT. It specifies CASSQEKGPNSPLHF. V usage is TRBV14 and J usage is TRBJ1-6; tentative D call: TRBD1 (5 bases). V shed 0 bases and J shed 7 bases, with 10 bases lying between them. This CDR3 has 15 residues. Germline V gene data show CDR1 as SGHDN and CDR2 as FVKESK.

The rearrangement uses TRBV5-1 and TRBJ2-3; the D call may be TRBD1 or TRBD2 (5 bases each). Trimming left V 4 bases short and J 0 bases short, with 24 bases between. The CDR3 has 19 residues. The germline V gene encodes CDR1 SGHRS and CDR2 YFSETQ. Here the CDR3 DNA reads TGCGCCAGCAGCCCCCCCACGGGGCGGACATTGGCTAGCACAGATACGCAGTATTTT. It translates to CASSPPTGRTLASTDTQYF.